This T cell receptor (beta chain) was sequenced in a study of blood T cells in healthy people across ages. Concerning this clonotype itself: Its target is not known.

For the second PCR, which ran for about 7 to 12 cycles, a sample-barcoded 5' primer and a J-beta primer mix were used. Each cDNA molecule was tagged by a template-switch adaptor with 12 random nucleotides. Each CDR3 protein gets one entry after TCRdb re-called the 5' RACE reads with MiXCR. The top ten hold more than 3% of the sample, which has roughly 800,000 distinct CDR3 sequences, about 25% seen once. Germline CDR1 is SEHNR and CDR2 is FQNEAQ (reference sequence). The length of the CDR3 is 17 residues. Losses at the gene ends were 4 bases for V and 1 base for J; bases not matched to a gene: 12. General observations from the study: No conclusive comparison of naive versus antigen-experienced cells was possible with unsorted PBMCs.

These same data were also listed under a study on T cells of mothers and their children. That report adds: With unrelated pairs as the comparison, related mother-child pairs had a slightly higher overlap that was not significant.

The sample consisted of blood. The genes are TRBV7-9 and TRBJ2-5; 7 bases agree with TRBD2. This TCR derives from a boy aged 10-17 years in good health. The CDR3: CASSSPLAGAIQETQYF. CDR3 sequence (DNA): TGTGCCAGCAGCTCTCCCTTGGCGGGAGCGATCCAAGAGACCCAGTACTTC.